This T cell receptor (beta chain) was recorded in a study of cytomegalovirus exposure and HLA in healthy donors. The PCR ran on 60 Vbeta and 13 Jbeta primers. In the original processing: A follow-up analysis tallied tens of millions of unique TCR beta chains, about 10 million shared. Libraries were prepared by immunoSEQ multiplex PCR; TCRdb keeps only in-frame clonotypes and omits some of them. V, J and clone size reflect that table, while D and trimming were determined from the DNA. The sample consists of roughly 80,000 clones, about four fifths of them appearing once. CDR1 is MNHEY, CDR2 SMNVEV, per germline (reference sequence). The CDR3 spans 16 residues. Trimming removed 5 bases from V and 1 base from J; junction bases left unmatched: 8. With respect to this clone: The antigen is unknown.

Study results and caveats: In a later analysis, compared with equally common non-associated chains, HLA-associated beta chains were more expanded.

The V and J genes are TRBV27 and TRBJ2-3; TRBD1 agrees at 8 bases. The receptor's source is a woman aged 50 to 65 in good health and CMV-seronegative. Sequenced: PBMCs. The CDR3 loop reads CASSILTTGGTDTQYF. Here the CDR3 DNA reads TGTGCCAGCAGTATCCTAACGACAGGGGGCACAGATACGCAGTATTTT.